One sample yielded the 21 T cell receptor beta chains listed below, sequenced in a study of cytomegalovirus exposure and HLA in healthy donors. Researchers ran the PCR with 60 Vbeta and 13 Jbeta primers. The repertoire was sequenced with immunoSEQ multiplex PCR; TCRdb's copy has only in-frame clones and lacks some. The data show about 150,000 clones, around four fifths seen once. Sequencing was performed on PBMCs. These receptors were obtained from a boy between 2 and 10 years old in good health and CMV-seronegative.

In this sample, this clone turned up a few times. The chain combines TRBV25-1 with TRBJ1-2; 7 nucleotides line up with TRBD1. CDR1 MGHDK and CDR2 SYGVNS come from the germline V gene. Germline trimming cut 5 bases from V and 5 bases from J; bases unmatched to any gene: 5. This CDR3 has 13 amino acids. Here the CDR3 reads CASSRDSPYGYTF. In DNA form, the CDR3 reads TGTGCCAGCAGTAGGGACAGCCCTTATGGCTACACCTTC.

This rearrangement joins TRBV27 to TRBJ2-1, with 8 nucleotides matching TRBD1. The CDR3 consists of 15 residues. V was pared by 6 bases and J by 3 bases, with 7 bases of the junction left unmatched. Germline V CDR1 and CDR2: MNHEY, SMNVEV (reference sequence). This chain's CDR3 is CASRMPGQVYNEQFF. In DNA, the CDR3 is TGTGCCAGCAGGATGCCGGGACAGGTCTACAATGAGCAGTTCTTC.

V is TRBV7-9 and J is TRBJ2-7; tentatively, D is TRBD2 (6 bases). Trimming removed 1 base at V and 3 bases at J, with 19 bases between. Germline CDR1 and CDR2: SEHNR and FQNEAQ (reference sequence). This CDR3 is 17 amino acids long. The CDR3 bases are TGTGCCAGCAGCTTAGGGGAATCAAGCGGGCCGATCTACGAGCAGTACTTC. It codes for CASSLGESSGPIYEQYF.

The rearrangement links TRBV7-8 to TRBJ2-7; 8 nucleotides match TRBD2. The germline CDR1 and CDR2 sequences are SGHVS and FQNEAQ. The J segment lost 5 bases and the V segment lost 5 bases, leaving 11 bases of the junction unmatched. The CDR3 runs 15 residues. For the CDR3, the DNA is TGTGCCAGCAGCGTTACGGGACTAGTTTCCCACGAGCAGTACTTC. This encodes CASSVTGLVSHEQYF.

The V call is TRBV5-1, the J call TRBJ2-1; D unresolved. The germline V gene has CDR1 SGHRS and CDR2 YFSETQ. Trimming took 0 bases from V and 1 from J, leaving 8 bases between them. The CDR3 spans 15 residues. This chain's CDR3 is CASSLEVESYNEQFF. The CDR3 DNA follows: TGCGCCAGCAGCTTGGAGGTGGAGTCCTACAATGAGCAGTTCTTC.

The chain joins TRBV27 to TRBJ1-2, with 9 bases fitting TRBD1. The V segment lost 11 bases and the J segment 1 base; nucleotides outside the gene matches: 20. Germline V CDR1 and CDR2: MNHEY, SMNVEV (reference sequence). This CDR3 is 18 amino acids long. CDR3 loop: CASMCCRDRVSSNYGYTF. CDR3 nucleotides: TGTGCCTCTATGTGTTGTCGGGACAGGGTTTCGAGTAACTATGGCTACACCTTC.

The chain has TRBV18 and TRBJ2-2; possibly TRBD2 for D (5 bases). Per the germline V gene, CDR1 is KGHSH and CDR2 is LQKENI. CDR3 length equals 16 residues. Trimming left V 1 base short and J 3 bases short, with 12 bases between. The CDR3 bases are TGTGCCAGCTCACCACAGCAAGAGGGTTACACCGGGGAGCTGTTTTTT. Its translation: CASSPQQEGYTGELFF.

This chain connects TRBV28 to TRBJ1-2; D gene ambiguous. V lost 6 bases to trimming and J lost 8 bases, with 13 bases between them. The CDR3 extends over 12 amino acids. Germline V gene lookup returns CDR1 MDHEN and CDR2 SYDVKM. The CDR3 loop reads CASRRSLTGYTF. CDR3 nucleotide sequence: TGTGCCAGCAGGAGGTCCCTGACCGGCTACACCTTC.

V usage is TRBV10-3 and J usage is TRBJ1-2, with TRBD1 as a possible D gene (5 bases). Deletions cut 0 bases from V and 1 base from J, with 12 bases between. CDR1 is ENHRY and CDR2 is SYGVKD in the germline V gene. This CDR3 region has 16 residues. The CDR3 DNA sequence: TGTGCCATCAGTGAGTCTGCCAGGGCGATTAACTATGGCTACACCTTC. Translated, it gives CAISESARAINYGYTF.

CDR3 bases: TGTGCCAGCAGTGGGTACAGGGATAATTCACCCCTCCACTTT. It codes for CASSGYRDNSPLHF. The chain combines TRBV2 with TRBJ1-6, with D perhaps TRBD1 (6 bases). Deletions cut 4 bases from V and 5 bases from J, with 9 bases between. CDR1 is SNHLY and CDR2 is FYNNEI in the germline V gene. This CDR3 is built from 14 residues. Full variable domain (rest looked up from reference TRBV2 and TRBJ1-6): EPEVTQTPSHQVTQMGQEVILRCVPISNHLYFYWYRQILGQKVEFLVSFYNNEISEKSEIFDDQFSVERPDGSNFTLKIRSTKLEDSAMYFCASSGYRDNSPLHFGNGTRLTVT.

V gene TRBV6-5 combines with J gene TRBJ1-2, with 8 bases matching TRBD1. The ends lost 0 bases at V and 2 bases at J; junction bases unmatched: 2. CDR1 and CDR2 (germline): MNHEY, SVGAGI. CDR3 length: 15 amino acids. In DNA form, the CDR3 reads TGTGCCAGCAGTTACTCGTGGACAGGGAACTATGGCTACACCTTC. It yields the protein CASSYSWTGNYGYTF.

This chain joins TRBV12-5 and TRBJ2-4; no clear D gene. Trimming pared 0 bases from V and 6 bases from J, leaving 24 bases between. The CDR3 length is 19 residues. From germline, CDR1 is LGHNT and CDR2 FRNRAP. The CDR3 DNA reads as TGTGCTAGTGGTTTGGTAGTACATTTGTTGGCCCCATGGAGAAACATTCAGTACTTC. The encoded protein is CASGLVVHLLAPWRNIQYF.

The chain joins TRBV2 to TRBJ1-5; D unclear. Trimming shortened V by 2 bases and J by 4 bases, and 3 bases separated the two germline ends. The CDR3 sequence is 12 residues long. CDR1 is SNHLY and CDR2 is FYNNEI in the germline V gene. CDR3 region: CASSEPNQPQHF. Here the CDR3 DNA reads TGTGCCAGCAGTGAACCAAATCAGCCCCAGCATTTT.

The chain combines TRBV5-4 with TRBJ2-5; the match to TRBD2 covers 10 bases. Per the germline V gene, CDR1 is SGHNT and CDR2 is YYREEE (reference sequence). CDR3 length equals 13 residues. V lost 4 bases to trimming and J lost 5 bases; unmatched junction nucleotides: 2. For the CDR3, the DNA is TGTGCCAGCAGCCCGACTAGCGGGGAGACCCAGTACTTC. Its translation is CASSPTSGETQYF. Drawing the rest from reference TRBV5-4 and TRBJ2-5, the complete variable domain is ETGVTQSPTHLIKTRGQQVTLRCSSQSGHNTVSWYQQALGQGPQFIFQYYREEENGRGNFPPRFSGLQFPNYSSELNVNALELDDSALYLCASSPTSGETQYFGPGTRLLVL.

The V gene is TRBV9, the J gene TRBJ2-3, with 13 bases fitting TRBD2. J was trimmed by 2 bases and V by 4 bases; bases with no gene match: 7. This CDR3 spans 17 amino acids. The germline CDR1 and CDR2 sequences are SGDLS and YYNGEE. The CDR3 reads CASSQRLAGGHTDTQYF. CDR3 bases: TGTGCCAGCAGCCAAAGACTAGCGGGGGGCCACACAGATACGCAGTATTTT.

The rearrangement joins TRBV2 to TRBJ1-1, with TRBD1 matching 8 bases. The CDR3 covers 15 residues. Trimming removed 8 bases from V and 2 bases from J; junction bases left unmatched: 10. The germline V gene encodes CDR1 SNHLY and CDR2 FYNNEI. CDR3 coding DNA: TGTGCCAGCGCAGGGGGCGGAATTCTTAACACTGAAGCTTTCTTT. Translation: CASAGGGILNTEAFF.

A single count supports this clone. V usage is TRBV6-5 and J usage is TRBJ1-6; 11 positions match TRBD1. CDR3 length equals 14 residues. Germline V lookup: CDR1 MNHEY, CDR2 SVGAGI. The junction had 7 bases not matched to a gene; V was cut back by 4 bases and J by 14 bases. CDR3 loop: CASSWGQGVRALHF. The DNA of the CDR3 is TGTGCCAGCAGTTGGGGACAGGGGGTCAGGGCCCTCCACTTT.

This sequence joins TRBV7-4 and TRBJ1-4; D is unclear. V was shortened by 1 base and J by 0 bases, with 9 bases between the two germline ends. The germline V gene has CDR1 SGHVT and CDR2 SQSDAQ. This CDR3 is 16 amino acids long. CDR3 region: CASSLEWPATNEKLFF. DNA of the CDR3: TGTGCCAGCAGCTTAGAGTGGCCAGCAACTAATGAAAAACTGTTTTTT.

The chain recombines TRBV29-1 with TRBJ2-1, with 12 bases fitting TRBD2. The V segment lost 6 bases and the J segment 7 bases; nucleotides outside the gene matches: 10. In germline, CDR1 is SQVTM, CDR2 ANQGSEA. The CDR3 covers 15 residues. The CDR3 is CSVETSGRYLNEQFF. In nucleotides, the CDR3 is TGCAGCGTGGAAACTAGCGGGAGGTACCTAAATGAGCAGTTCTTC.

This clone has only a few counts. This sequence joins TRBV5-5 and TRBJ2-3, with TRBD1 matching 7 bases. The CDR3 has 14 residues. Unmatched junction bases numbered 5, after V lost 4 bases and J lost 3 bases. Germline V CDR1 and CDR2: SGHKS, YYEKEE (reference sequence). The CDR3 nucleotides are TGTGCCAGCAGCCCGGGCAGGGGGACAGATACGCAGTATTTT. Translation gives CASSPGRGTDTQYF.

The rearrangement links TRBV14 to TRBJ1-1; D gene uncertain. Germline values: CDR1 SGHDN, CDR2 FVKESK. V lost 1 base to trimming and J lost 1 base, with 13 bases between them. The CDR3 totals 16 residues. CDR3 protein: CASSQVYPAKNTEAFF. In DNA, the CDR3 is TGTGCCAGCAGCCAAGTTTATCCAGCGAAGAACACTGAAGCTTTCTTT.